The T cell receptor (beta chain) under discussion was sequenced for a study of radiation and T cells in renal cell carcinoma. Study-level information: Nephrectomy followed 15 Gy stereotactic body radiation by 4 weeks. Findings and caveats of the study: From baseline, blood top tumor clonotypes peaked at 2 weeks post-radiation.

This table comes from immunoSEQ multiplex PCR, and its TCRdb copy is limited to in-frame clones, with some not included. This table has about 49,000 clones, about 80% appearing once. Time point in this sample: baseline pretreatment blood. Treatment reported: 15 Gy SBRT to primary tumor, nephrectomy 4 weeks later. The tumor was a clear cell renal cell carcinoma. This clone was seen only once. Its antigen is not identified. Its ends do not fully match the called genes, so a read error is possible. Germline V lookup: CDR1 LNHNV, CDR2 YYDKDF (reference sequence). This CDR3 is built from 12 residues. The rearrangement uses TRBV15 and TRBJ2-4, with D tentatively TRBD1 or TRBD2 (6 bases each). This TCR derives from a woman in her 70s with renal cell carcinoma. Sequenced material: blood, taken from a patient whose treatment included radiotherapy and nephrectomy. For the CDR3, the DNA is TGTGCCACCAGCAGAGCGACTGGAAGGGGGGACTTC. It yields the protein CATSRATGRGDF.